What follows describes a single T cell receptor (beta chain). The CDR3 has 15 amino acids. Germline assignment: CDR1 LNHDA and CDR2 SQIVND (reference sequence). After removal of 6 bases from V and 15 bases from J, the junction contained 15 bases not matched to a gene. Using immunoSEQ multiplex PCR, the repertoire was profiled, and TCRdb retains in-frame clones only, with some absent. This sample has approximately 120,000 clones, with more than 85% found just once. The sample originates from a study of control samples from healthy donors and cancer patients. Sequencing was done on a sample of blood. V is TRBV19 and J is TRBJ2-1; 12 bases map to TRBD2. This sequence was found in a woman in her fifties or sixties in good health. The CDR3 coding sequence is TGTGCCAGTAGCATGGGCAGGCTAGCGGGGGGGCGGGTGTTCTTC. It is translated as CASSMGRLAGGRVFF.